This passage covers 4 T cell receptor beta chains from one sample sequenced in a study of Tregs in tolerant kidney transplant recipients. Data came from immunoSEQ multiplex PCR; TCRdb stores just in-frame clones and leaves some out. The sample holds approximately 13,000 clones. Related graft donors supplied nonmyeloablative bone marrow transplants, and mixed chimerism was transient. Material: CD8+ T cells from blood (PBMCs), obtained 6 months after the transplant. The receptor source for this set is a human patient who received a combined kidney and bone marrow transplant. The graft donor may account for some of the T cells.

Note on this clone: The CDR3 extends 3 residues past the end of the read, so its final part is completed from the germline J gene. The rearrangement joins TRBV19 to TRBJ2-7, with 8 bases aligning to TRBD2. CDR3 length: 14 residues. Germline lookup yields CDR1 LNHDA and CDR2 SQIVND (reference sequence). V lost 3 bases to trimming and J lost 6 bases; unmatched junction nucleotides: 7. This chain's CDR3 is CASSITAGGTEQYF. The DNA read from the CDR3 is TGTGCCAGTAGTATTACGGCGGGAGGTACCGAG.

A note on this clone: The read falls 3 residues short of the CDR3 end, and the missing part is taken from the germline J gene. The chain links TRBV6-2 or TRBV6-3 to TRBJ2-7; TRBD1 matches 9 bases. Per germline, CDR1 MNHEY and CDR2 SVGEGT. V lost 4 bases to trimming and J lost 2 bases; unmatched junction nucleotides: 3. There are 14 residues in the CDR3. The sequenced CDR3 bases are TGTGCCAGCAGTTTTTGGACAGGGGCCTACGAG. Its translation is CASSFWTGAYE. In full, the CDR3 is CASSFWTGAYEQYF.

Worth noting for this clone: The read gets to within 3 residues of the CDR3 end, and the germline J gene fills in the rest. V usage is TRBV7-9 and J usage is TRBJ1-1; 8 bases fit TRBD1. V shed 8 bases, J shed 6 bases, and the junction held 5 bases outside the gene matches. This CDR3 comprises 12 residues. Germline loops: CDR1 SEHNR, CDR2 FQNEAQ (reference sequence). The CDR3: CASEQGVPEAFF. The sequenced part of the CDR3 DNA is TGTGCCAGCGAACAGGGGGTTCCTGAA.

Note on this clone: The CDR3 is cut off 3 residues early in the read; its end comes from the germline J gene. The rearrangement joins TRBV18 to TRBJ2-5; TRBD1 matches 9 bases. The CDR3 length is 16 residues. With 2 bases clipped from V and 4 bases from J, the junction kept 8 bases outside the gene matches. The germline V gene encodes CDR1 KGHSH and CDR2 LQKENI. The CDR3 bases that were read are TGTGCCAGCTCACCAGGGAAGGGACAGGGCGTAGAGACC. Translating it yields CASSPGKGQGVET. The complete CDR3 sequence is CASSPGKGQGVETQYF.